The sequence of this TCR beta chain was determined in a study of control samples from healthy donors and cancer patients. This CDR3 is 16 amino acids long. After removal of 4 bases from V and 2 bases from J, the junction contained 8 bases not matched to a gene. Germline CDR1 is SGHNT and CDR2 is YYREEE (reference sequence). Using immunoSEQ multiplex PCR, the repertoire was profiled, and TCRdb retains in-frame clones only, with some absent. This table has 100,000 to 150,000 clones, 85% to 95% appearing once. This clonotype originated in a man aged 18 to 30 in good health. Sequencing was done on a sample of blood. V is TRBV5-4 and J is TRBJ2-3, with 9 bases lining up with TRBD1. CDR3 in amino acids: CASSSTDRGATDTQYF. CDR3 bases: TGTGCCAGCAGCAGTACGGACAGGGGAGCCACAGATACGCAGTATTTT.